This T cell receptor (beta chain) was found in a study of blood T cells in healthy people across ages. Findings of the study overall: The lack of PBMC sorting stopped any conclusive naive versus antigen-experienced comparison. Higher diversity, along with more naive CD4+ cells, distinguished long-lived donors from aged donors. Per million T cells, TCR beta diversity dropped about linearly as age rose.

About this clonotype itself: The antigen remains undetermined.

A sample-barcoded 5' primer and a J-beta primer mix were used in a second PCR of about 7 to 12 cycles. The authors tagged each cDNA molecule using a template-switch adaptor with 12 random nucleotides. One entry per CDR3 protein results from TCRdb running MiXCR on the 5' RACE reads. The sample carries 600,000 to 1,000,000 distinct CDR3 sequences, 58% recorded once. The germline V and J ends were trimmed by 7 bases and 4 bases, with 7 bases remaining between them. The CDR3 runs 11 residues. CDR1 is MNHEY, CDR2 SVGEGT, per germline. The rearrangement links TRBV6-2 or TRBV6-3 to TRBJ2-5, with D possibly being TRBD1 (5 bases). This TCR came from a man between 25 and 39 years old in good health. Material for sequencing was blood. The CDR3 DNA sequence: TGTGCCAGCATGCAGGGAGAGACCCAGTACTTC. This encodes CASMQGETQYF.